This T cell receptor (beta chain) was found in a study of cytomegalovirus exposure and HLA in healthy donors. On the study more broadly: The same platform was used for the 130 or so validation repertoires as for the 666 first-cohort repertoires, as reported in a later analysis.

V lost 6 bases and J lost 3; bases outside the gene matches: 3. Germline CDR1 reads SQVTM; CDR2 reads ANQGSEA. The CDR3 consists of 12 residues. Study outcomes and limitations: Researchers reported that a few CMV-associated chains were confirmed in vitro as CMV antigen-specific. That first-cohort TCR clusters tended to co-occur in the approximately 120 validation repertoires was found in a later analysis.

With regard to this clone: The antigen remains undetermined.

Measured with immunoSEQ multiplex PCR; TCRdb has only the in-frame clones, and not every one. The sample lists about 260,000 clones; roughly 88% were seen once. This receptor was identified in a woman aged 25 to 39 in good health and CMV-seronegative. The specimen sequenced was PBMCs. The chain joins TRBV29-1 to TRBJ2-7; 9 bases fit TRBD1. CDR3 sequence: CSVRTGVYEQYF. The CDR3 bases are TGCAGCGTCCGGACAGGGGTCTACGAGCAGTACTTC.